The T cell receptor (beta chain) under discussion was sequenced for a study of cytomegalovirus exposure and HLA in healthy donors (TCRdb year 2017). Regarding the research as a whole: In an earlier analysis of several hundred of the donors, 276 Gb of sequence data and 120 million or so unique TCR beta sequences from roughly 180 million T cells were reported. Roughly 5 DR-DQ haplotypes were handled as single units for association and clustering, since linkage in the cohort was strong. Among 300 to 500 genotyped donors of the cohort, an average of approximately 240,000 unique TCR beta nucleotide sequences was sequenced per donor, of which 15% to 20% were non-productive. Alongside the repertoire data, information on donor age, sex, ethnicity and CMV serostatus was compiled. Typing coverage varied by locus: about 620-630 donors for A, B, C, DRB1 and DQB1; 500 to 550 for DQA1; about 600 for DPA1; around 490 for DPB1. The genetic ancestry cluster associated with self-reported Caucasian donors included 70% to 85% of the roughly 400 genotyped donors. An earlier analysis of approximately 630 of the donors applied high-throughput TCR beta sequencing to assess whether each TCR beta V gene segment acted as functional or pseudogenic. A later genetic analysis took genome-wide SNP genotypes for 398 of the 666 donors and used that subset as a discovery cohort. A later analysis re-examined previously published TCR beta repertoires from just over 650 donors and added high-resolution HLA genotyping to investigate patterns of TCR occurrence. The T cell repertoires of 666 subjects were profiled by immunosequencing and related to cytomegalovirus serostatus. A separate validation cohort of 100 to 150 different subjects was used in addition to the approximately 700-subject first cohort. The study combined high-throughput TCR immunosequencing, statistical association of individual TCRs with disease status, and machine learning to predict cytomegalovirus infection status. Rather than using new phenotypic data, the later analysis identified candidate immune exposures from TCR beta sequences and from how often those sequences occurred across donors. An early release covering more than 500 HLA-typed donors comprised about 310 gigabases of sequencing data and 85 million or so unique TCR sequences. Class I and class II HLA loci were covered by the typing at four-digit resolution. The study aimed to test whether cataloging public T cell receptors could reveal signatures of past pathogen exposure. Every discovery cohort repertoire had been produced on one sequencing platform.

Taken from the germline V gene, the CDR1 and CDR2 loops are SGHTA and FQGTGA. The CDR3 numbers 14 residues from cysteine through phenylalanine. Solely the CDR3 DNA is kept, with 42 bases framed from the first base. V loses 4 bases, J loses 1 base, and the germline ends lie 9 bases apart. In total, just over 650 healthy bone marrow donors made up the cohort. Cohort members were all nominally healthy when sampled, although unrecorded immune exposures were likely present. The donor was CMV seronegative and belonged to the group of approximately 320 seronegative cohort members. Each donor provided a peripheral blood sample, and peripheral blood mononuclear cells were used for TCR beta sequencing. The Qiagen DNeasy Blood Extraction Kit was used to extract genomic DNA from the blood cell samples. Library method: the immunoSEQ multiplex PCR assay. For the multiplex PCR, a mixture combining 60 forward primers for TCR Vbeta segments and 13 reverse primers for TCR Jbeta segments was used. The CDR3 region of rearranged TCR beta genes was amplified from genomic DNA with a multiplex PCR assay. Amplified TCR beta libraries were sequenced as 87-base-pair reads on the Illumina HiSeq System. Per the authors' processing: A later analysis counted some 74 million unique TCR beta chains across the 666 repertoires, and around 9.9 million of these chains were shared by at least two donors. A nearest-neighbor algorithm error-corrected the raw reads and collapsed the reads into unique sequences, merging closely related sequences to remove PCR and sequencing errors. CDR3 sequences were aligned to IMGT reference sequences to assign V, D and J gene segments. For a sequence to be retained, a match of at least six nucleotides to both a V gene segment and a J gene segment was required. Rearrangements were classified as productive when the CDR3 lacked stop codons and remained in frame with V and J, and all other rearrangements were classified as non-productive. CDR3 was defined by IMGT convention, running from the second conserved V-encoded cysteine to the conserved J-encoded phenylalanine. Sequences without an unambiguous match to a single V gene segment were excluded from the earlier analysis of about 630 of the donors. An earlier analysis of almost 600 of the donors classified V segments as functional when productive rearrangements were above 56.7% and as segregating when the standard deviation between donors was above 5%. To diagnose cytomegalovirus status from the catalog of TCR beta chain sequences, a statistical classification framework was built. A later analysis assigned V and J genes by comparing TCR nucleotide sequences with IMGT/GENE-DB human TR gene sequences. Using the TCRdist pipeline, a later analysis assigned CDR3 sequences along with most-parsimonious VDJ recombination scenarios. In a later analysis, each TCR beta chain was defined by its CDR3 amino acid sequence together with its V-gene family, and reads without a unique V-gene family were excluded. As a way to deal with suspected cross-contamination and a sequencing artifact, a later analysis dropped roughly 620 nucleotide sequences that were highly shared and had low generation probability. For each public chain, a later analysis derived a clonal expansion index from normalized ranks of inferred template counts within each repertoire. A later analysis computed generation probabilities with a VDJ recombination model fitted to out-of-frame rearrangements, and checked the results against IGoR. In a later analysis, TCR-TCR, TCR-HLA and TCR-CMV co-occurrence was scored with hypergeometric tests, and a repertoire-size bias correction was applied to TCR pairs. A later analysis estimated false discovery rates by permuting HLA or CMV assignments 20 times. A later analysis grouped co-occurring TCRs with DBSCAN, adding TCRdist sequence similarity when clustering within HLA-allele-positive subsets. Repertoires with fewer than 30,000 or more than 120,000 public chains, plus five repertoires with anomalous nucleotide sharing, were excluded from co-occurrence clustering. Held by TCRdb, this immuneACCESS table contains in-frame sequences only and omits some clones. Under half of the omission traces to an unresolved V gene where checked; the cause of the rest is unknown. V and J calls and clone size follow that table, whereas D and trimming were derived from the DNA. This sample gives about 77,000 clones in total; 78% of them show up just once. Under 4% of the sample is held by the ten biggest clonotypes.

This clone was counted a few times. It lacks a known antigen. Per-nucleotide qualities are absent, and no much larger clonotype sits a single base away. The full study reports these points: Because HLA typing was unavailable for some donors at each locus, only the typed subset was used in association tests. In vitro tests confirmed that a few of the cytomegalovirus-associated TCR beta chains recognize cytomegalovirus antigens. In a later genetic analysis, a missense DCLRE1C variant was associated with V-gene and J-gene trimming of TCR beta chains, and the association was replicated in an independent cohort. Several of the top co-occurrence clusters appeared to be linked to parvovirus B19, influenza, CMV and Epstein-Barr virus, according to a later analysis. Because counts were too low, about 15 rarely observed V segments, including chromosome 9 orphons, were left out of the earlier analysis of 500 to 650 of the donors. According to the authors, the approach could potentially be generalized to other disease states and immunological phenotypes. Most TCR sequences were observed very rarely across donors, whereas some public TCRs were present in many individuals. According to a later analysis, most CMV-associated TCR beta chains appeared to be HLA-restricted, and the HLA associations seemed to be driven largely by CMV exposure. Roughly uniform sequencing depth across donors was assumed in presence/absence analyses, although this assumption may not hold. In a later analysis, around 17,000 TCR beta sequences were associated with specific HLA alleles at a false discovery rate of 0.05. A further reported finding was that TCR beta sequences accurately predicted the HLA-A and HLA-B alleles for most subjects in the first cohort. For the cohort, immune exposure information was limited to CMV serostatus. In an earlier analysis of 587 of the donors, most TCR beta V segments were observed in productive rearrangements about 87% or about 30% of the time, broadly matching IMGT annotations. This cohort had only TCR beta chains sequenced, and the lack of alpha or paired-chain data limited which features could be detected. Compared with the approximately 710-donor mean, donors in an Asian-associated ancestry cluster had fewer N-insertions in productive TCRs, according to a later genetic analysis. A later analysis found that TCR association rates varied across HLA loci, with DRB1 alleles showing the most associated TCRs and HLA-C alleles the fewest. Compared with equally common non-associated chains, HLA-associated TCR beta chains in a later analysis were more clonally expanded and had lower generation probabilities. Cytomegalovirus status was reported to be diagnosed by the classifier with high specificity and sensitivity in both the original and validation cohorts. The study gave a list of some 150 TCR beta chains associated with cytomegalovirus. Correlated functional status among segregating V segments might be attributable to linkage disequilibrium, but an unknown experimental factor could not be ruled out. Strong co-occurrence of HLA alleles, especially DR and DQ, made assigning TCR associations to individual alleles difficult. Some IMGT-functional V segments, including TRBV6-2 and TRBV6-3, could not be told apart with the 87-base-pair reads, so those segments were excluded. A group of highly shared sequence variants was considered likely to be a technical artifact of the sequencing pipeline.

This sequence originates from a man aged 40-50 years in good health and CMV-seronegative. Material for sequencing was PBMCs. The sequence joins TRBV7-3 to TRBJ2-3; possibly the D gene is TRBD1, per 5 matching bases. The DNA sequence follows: TGTGCCAGCAGCTCAGGGATTGGCACAGATACGCAGTATTTT. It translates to CASSSGIGTDTQYF.